These T cell receptor beta chains were read from a single sample in a study of identical twins. Using its own MiXCR run on the 5' RACE reads, TCRdb lists one record per CDR3 protein. The sample lists around 450,000 distinct CDR3 sequences; 13% to 15% were seen once. The same data also contributed to another study, on yellow fever vaccine responses in identical twins.

The material sequenced was CD4+ T cells sorted from blood. The receptors derive from a woman aged 18-29 years in good health. Each CDR3 is given with its conserved first and last residue. A D gene is named only where the DNA matches it firmly. Clone size is stated in some rows and not others, as once, few, many or a class when expanded.

d_call,clone_size,j_call,v_call,cdr3_length,cdr3_nt,cdr3_aa
NA,NA,TRBJ2-7,TRBV7-9,12,TGTGCCAGCAGTCCAACAAACTACGAGCAGTACTTC,CASSPTNYEQYF
NA,NA,TRBJ1-5,TRBV3-1,16,TGTGCCAGCAGCCCCGGGCGGGGGTATAGCAATCAGCCCCAGCATTTT,CASSPGRGYSNQPQHF
NA,few,TRBJ2-7,TRBV11-2,15,TGTGCCAGCAGCCGAGGACCCGAGAGCTCCTACGAGCAGTACTTC,CASSRGPESSYEQYF
NA,many,TRBJ2-1,TRBV7-2,13,TGTGCCAGCACCCGGGGCTCCTACAATGAGCAGTTCTTC,CASTRGSYNEQFF
NA,few,TRBJ2-2,TRBV24-1,14,TGTGCCACCAGTCCCCAAAAGAGCACCGGGGAGCTGTTTTTT,CATSPQKSTGELFF
TRBD1,few,TRBJ2-1,TRBV6-2/TRBV6-3,15,TGTGCCAGCAGAGCCGGGACAGGGATGAGCAATGAGCAGTTCTTC,CASRAGTGMSNEQFF
TRBD2,NA,TRBJ2-7,TRBV11-1,19,TGTGCCAGCAGCTTAGCGAAGGGGACTACCCCCTATTTTTCTCACGAGCAGTACTTC,CASSLAKGTTPYFSHEQYF
TRBD1,NA,TRBJ1-2,TRBV5-5,15,TGTGCCAGCAGCTTGGCCCAGGGGGTGAACTATGGCTACACCTTC,CASSLAQGVNYGYTF
TRBD1,few,TRBJ2-7,TRBV27,16,TGTGCCAGCAGTTTCAGGGGGAATCCTCCGGTGGGGGAGCAGTACTTC,CASSFRGNPPVGEQYF
TRBD2,few,TRBJ2-3,TRBV30,16,TGTGCCTGGAGTGAGAATAGCGGGAGGTTTACAGATACGCAGTATTTT,CAWSENSGRFTDTQYF
TRBD1,NA,TRBJ2-3,TRBV11-3,15,TGTGCCAGCAGCTCGAGGACAGGTTTTACAGATACGCAGTATTTT,CASSSRTGFTDTQYF
TRBD1,many,TRBJ1-3,TRBV28,15,TGTGCCAGCAGTCCCCCGGACAGGGTTGGAAACACCATATATTTT,CASSPPDRVGNTIYF
TRBD1,NA,TRBJ2-3,TRBV7-8,17,TGTGCCAGCAGCTTAGGTTGGGGACAGGGCCGAACAGATACGCAGTATTTT,CASSLGWGQGRTDTQYF
TRBD1,NA,TRBJ1-2,TRBV12-3/TRBV12-4,17,TGTGCCAGCAGTTTAAGACAGGGGGTGACTTTAGCTTCTGGCTACACCTTC,CASSLRQGVTLASGYTF
NA,few,TRBJ1-1,TRBV7-9,15,TGTGCCAGCAGCCCAGGACAGAAAGAGAACACTGAAGCTTTCTTT,CASSPGQKENTEAFF
TRBD1,NA,TRBJ2-2,TRBV28,17,TGTGCCAGCAGTCCCCCGCGGGGACAGGGGGCGATCGGGGAGCTGTTTTTT,CASSPPRGQGAIGELFF
NA,NA,TRBJ1-4,TRBV7-9,15,TGTGCCAGCAGCCGAAATAGTGCAACTAATGAAAAACTGTTTTTT,CASSRNSATNEKLFF
NA,NA,TRBJ2-3,TRBV27,15,TGTGCCAGCAGTTTATCCCTTATGAGCACAGATACGCAGTATTTT,CASSLSLMSTDTQYF
TRBD2,NA,TRBJ2-7,TRBV6-2/TRBV6-3,13,TGTGCCAGCATGGGGGGGTTCTCCTACGAGCAGTACTTC,CASMGGFSYEQYF
NA,few,TRBJ2-7,TRBV10-3,15,TGTGCCATCAGTCGGGCCGTTGGGCTTGATAGGGAGCAGTACTTC,CAISRAVGLDREQYF
NA,NA,TRBJ2-5,TRBV9,13,TGTGCCAGCAGCGATATAGGGACGTCTAAGCAGTACTTC,CASSDIGTSKQYF
TRBD1,few,TRBJ2-7,TRBV4-3,15,TGCGCCAGCAGCCAATATCTACAGGGGCCCTACGAGCAGTACTTC,CASSQYLQGPYEQYF
NA,few,TRBJ2-1,TRBV3-1,13,TGTGCCAGCAGCGCGACTCGGACCAATGAGCAGTTCTTC,CASSATRTNEQFF
TRBD1,NA,TRBJ2-7,TRBV3-1,16,TGTGCCAGCAGCGGACAGGGGACAGCAAAAGCCTACGAGCAGTACTTC,CASSGQGTAKAYEQYF
TRBD1,NA,TRBJ1-3,TRBV18,17,TGTGCCAGCTCACCCGCACCGGACAGGGCGACCAGAAACACCATATATTTT,CASSPAPDRATRNTIYF
NA,once,TRBJ2-1,TRBV2,16,TGTGCCAGCAGGGAAGACAGAGGAGGGGTTATCAATGAGCAGTTCTTC,CASREDRGGVINEQFF
NA,NA,TRBJ2-5,TRBV6-1,17,TGTGCCAGCAGTGAAGCGCTTCGTTTGAGGGGGAAAGAGACCCAGTACTTC,CASSEALRLRGKETQYF
NA,few,TRBJ2-3,TRBV4-1,16,TGCGCCAGCAGCCCCACCCCCCGGGACGACACAGATACGCAGTATTTT,CASSPTPRDDTDTQYF
NA,NA,TRBJ2-1,TRBV14,16,TGTGCCAGCAGCCAAGGGTTAGCGGCCACCTACAATGAGCAGTTCTTC,CASSQGLAATYNEQFF
NA,NA,TRBJ2-7,TRBV9,15,TGTGCCAGCAGCGTAGGTGGGACTGAGGTCTACGAGCAGTACTTC,CASSVGGTEVYEQYF
NA,NA,TRBJ2-1,TRBV7-7,13,TGTGCTAGCAGCCTATCCATGGGGAATGAGCAGTTCTTC,CASSLSMGNEQFF